Detailed here is one T cell receptor beta chain. The data belong to a study of tumor-infiltrating lymphocytes in primary liver carcinoma. Joint extraction of RNA and DNA used roughly 20-33 mg of bulk tissue that was unsorted. Researchers took samples from five separate regions of each tumor. Tumor samples all exceeded 75% viable tumor cells. Using a constant-region primer together with ProtoScript II reverse transcriptase, TCR beta cDNA was made from about 500 ng of total RNA. Libraries for TCR beta were built through three nested multiplex PCR rounds, which together made up a slightly modified ARM-PCR procedure. Each of the first two PCR rounds ran approximately 10 cycles with TRBV1-TRBV30 forward and C-beta reverse primers. MiXCR, applied by TCRdb to the multiplex PCR reads, yields one record per CDR3 protein. The table has some 21,000 distinct CDR3 sequences, about three quarters seen once. This CDR3 has 16 amino acids.

This chain joins TRBV12-3 or TRBV12-4 and TRBJ1-5; TRBD1 might be the D (5 bases). The TCR comes from a woman in her 30s with primary liver carcinoma and hepatitis B virus infection. Sequencing was carried out using liver tumor tissue from sampling region 1. Subset: tumor region T1, superior pole. CDR3 residues: CVNSRLDTGTHQPQHF. The CDR3 coding sequence is TGTGTCAACAGCCGATTGGATACGGGGACCCATCAGCCCCAGCATTTT.